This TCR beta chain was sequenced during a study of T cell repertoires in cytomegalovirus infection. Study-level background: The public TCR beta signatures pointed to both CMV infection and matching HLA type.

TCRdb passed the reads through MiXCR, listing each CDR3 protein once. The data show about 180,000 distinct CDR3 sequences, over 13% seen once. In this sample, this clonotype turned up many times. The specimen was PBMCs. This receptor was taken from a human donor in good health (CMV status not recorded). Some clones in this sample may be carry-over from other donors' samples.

The CDR3 coding sequence is TGTGCCAGCAGTGAAGGGACCGCGAATCAGCCCCAGCATTTT. The encoded protein is CASSEGTANQPQHF. The chain joins TRBV2 to TRBJ1-5; D gene ambiguous. This CDR3 spans 14 amino acids. Germline CDR1 and CDR2: SNHLY and FYNNEI. Trimming left V 1 base short and J 4 bases short, with 8 bases between.